A single sample is the source of the 25 T cell receptor beta chains below, sequenced in a study of response to subunit inactivated influenza vaccine. MiXCR, applied by TCRdb to the RT-PCR reads, yields one record per CDR3 protein. The repertoire holds 550,000 to 600,000 distinct CDR3 sequences, with 12% as singletons. Sequences were derived from PBMCs from blood, sampled on the day of vaccination. These receptors all come from a man aged 50-60 years who received an inactivated influenza vaccine.

This sequence joins TRBV28 and TRBJ2-3; D is perhaps TRBD1 (6 bases). V lost 1 base and J lost 1, with 12 bases in between. The germline CDR1 and CDR2 sequences are MDHEN and SYDVKM. CDR3 length: 16 residues. The CDR3 region is CASSLFGGRRTDTQYF. CDR3 DNA sequence: TGTGCCAGCAGTTTATTTGGGGGCAGACGCACAGATACGCAGTATTTT.

To note about this clonotype: The junction shows a germline mismatch at one end, possibly a read error. The chain joins TRBV20-1 to TRBJ1-1; D remains ambiguous. The CDR3 length is 15 residues. Germline V gene lookup returns CDR1 DFQATT and CDR2 SNEGSKA (reference sequence). The CDR3 DNA sequence: TGCTGTGCTAGAGATCCCCACAGTAAGAACACTGAAGCTTTCTTT. It yields the protein CCARDPHSKNTEAFF.

This clonotype was detected a few times. This rearrangement joins TRBV11-2 to TRBJ2-3, with 9 bases identical to TRBD2. This CDR3 is 13 amino acids long. The V gene end was trimmed by 5 bases and the J gene end by 8 bases; junction bases not matched to a gene: 5. Germline CDR1 reads SGHAT; CDR2 reads FQNNGV. CDR3 coding DNA: TGTGCCAGCAGCACCTCTAGCGGGGCTACGCAGTATTTT. Protein sequence: CASSTSSGATQYF.

Ten or more counts support this clonotype. The gene calls are TRBV12-3 or TRBV12-4 and TRBJ2-1; possibly TRBD1 for D (6 bases). There are 14 residues in the CDR3. The V and J ends lost 5 bases and 4 bases respectively, with 12 bases between them. CDR3 DNA: TGTGCCAGCAGTCATACCGGGACATACAATGAGCAGTTCTTC. Amino acids: CASSHTGTYNEQFF.

This clonotype was seen many times. The chain couples TRBV6-2 or TRBV6-3 to TRBJ1-5; 8 bases are a match to TRBD1. The CDR3 spans 18 residues. V shed 6 bases, J shed 0 bases, and the junction held 13 bases outside the gene matches. In germline, CDR1 is MNHEY, CDR2 SVGEGT. In DNA form, the CDR3 reads TGTGCCAGCAGACCTGGGACAGGCCTTAGGGCTAGCAATCAGCCCCAGCATTTT. Translating gives CASRPGTGLRASNQPQHF.

This clonotype was recorded a few times. The V gene is TRBV6-1, the J gene TRBJ1-2; TRBD1 might be the D (6 bases). V shed 6 bases and J shed 1 base, with 18 bases lying between them. The length of the CDR3 is 16 residues. Germline CDR1 and CDR2: MNHNS and SASEGT. The DNA of the CDR3 is TGTGCCAGCAGACTTTCCTGGACAGCAGTTAACTATGGCTACACCTTC. Its translation is CASRLSWTAVNYGYTF.

This chain uses TRBV12-3 or TRBV12-4 with TRBJ2-1, with a tentative D call TRBD2 (6 bases). This CDR3 is built from 16 residues. V was shortened by 6 bases and J by 0 bases, with 15 bases between the two germline ends. The CDR3: CASRFSRGPSYNEQFF. The CDR3 DNA is TGTGCCAGCAGGTTTTCGCGGGGCCCCTCCTACAATGAGCAGTTCTTC.

This clonotype came up a few times. The chain uses TRBV7-2 and TRBJ2-1, with D perhaps TRBD2 (5 bases). V dropped 2 bases and J dropped 1 base, with 12 bases sitting between them. The CDR3 is 16 amino acids. Germline CDR1 SGHTA, CDR2 FQGNSA. CDR3 bases: TGTGCCAGCAGCTTAAAGAGGGAAACGTCCTACAATGAGCAGTTCTTC. This encodes CASSLKRETSYNEQFF.

The V and J genes are TRBV5-1 and TRBJ2-3, with a tentative D call TRBD2 (5 bases). Germline CDR1 SGHRS, CDR2 YFSETQ. CDR3 size: 15 residues. Trimming pared 0 bases from V and 6 bases from J, leaving 14 bases between. The CDR3 sequence: CASSLAGLPGDTQYF. DNA of the CDR3: TGCGCCAGCAGCTTGGCCGGACTTCCGGGGGATACGCAGTATTTT.

This clonotype was seen a few times. V and J are TRBV3-1 and TRBJ2-5; D not certain. CDR3 length: 14 residues. V dropped 0 bases and J dropped 4 bases, with 9 bases sitting between them. The V gene's germline CDR1 is LGHDT and CDR2 YNNKEL (reference sequence). CDR3 protein: CASSQDQRTETQYF. The CDR3 DNA reads as TGTGCCAGCAGCCAAGATCAAAGGACAGAGACCCAGTACTTC.

This clonotype was picked up a small number of times. The rearrangement links TRBV20-1 to TRBJ2-1; 12 nucleotides line up with TRBD2. The germline CDR1 and CDR2 sequences are DFQATT and SNEGSKA (reference sequence). After removal of 6 bases from V and 7 bases from J, the junction contained 19 bases not matched to a gene. The CDR3 has 18 amino acids. The chain's CDR3 is CSAPPLAGGPQWSNEQFF. The CDR3 region has the DNA TGCAGTGCACCACCGCTAGCGGGAGGGCCCCAATGGTCGAATGAGCAGTTCTTC.

This clonotype is a singleton in its sample. The chain recombines TRBV3-1 with TRBJ2-1; D gene ambiguous. Germline V gene data show CDR1 as LGHDT and CDR2 as YNNKEL (reference sequence). The CDR3 is made up of 16 amino acids. Trimming removed 1 base from V and 5 bases from J, with 15 bases in between. The CDR3 sequence is CASSQAPGRTNNEQFF. The CDR3 DNA reads as TGTGCCAGCAGCCAAGCCCCCGGTAGGACCAACAATGAGCAGTTCTTC.

The genes are TRBV29-1 and TRBJ2-1; 12 bases map to TRBD2. CDR3 length: 17 amino acids. Germline loops: CDR1 SQVTM, CDR2 ANQGSEA. The ends lost 0 bases at V and 4 bases at J; junction bases unmatched: 7. The CDR3: CSVEESTGLAGYNEQFF. CDR3 nucleotides: TGCAGCGTTGAAGAGTCCACAGGACTAGCGGGGTACAATGAGCAGTTCTTC.

This clonotype was seen a few times. The rearrangement joins TRBV5-6 to TRBJ2-1; D ambiguous. The CDR3 covers 16 residues. Germline loops: CDR1 SGHDT, CDR2 YYEEEE. V lost 3 bases to trimming and J lost 4 bases, with 17 bases between them. This CDR3 reads CASSSPVVVSYNEQFF. The CDR3 bases are TGTGCCAGCAGCTCTCCCGTTGTGGTTAGTTACAATGAGCAGTTCTTC.

This clonotype has ten or more counts. The chain has TRBV12-3 or TRBV12-4 and TRBJ1-3, with a tentative D call TRBD1 (6 bases). CDR3 length equals 18 residues. The germline V and J ends were trimmed by 5 bases and 3 bases, with 23 bases remaining between them. The CDR3 nucleotides are TGTGCCAGCAGTACAAGGCGAGGAAGGGGGAAGATTGGAAACACCATATATTTT. Encoded protein: CASSTRRGRGKIGNTIYF.

CDR3 in DNA: TGTGCCAGCAGCCAAGCTTTAAAGGGGAGCGGGGGGCAACCCTACGAGCAGTACTTC. Translation gives CASSQALKGSGGQPYEQYF. V gene TRBV4-2 combines with J gene TRBJ2-7; 9 positions match TRBD2. Germline CDR1 reads LGHNA; CDR2 reads YNFKEQ. The CDR3 runs 19 residues. V lost 1 base to trimming and J lost 2 bases; unmatched junction nucleotides: 15.

This clonotype was observed a handful of times. The chain employs TRBV12-3 or TRBV12-4 and TRBJ2-3, with D unclear. The CDR3 covers 15 residues. Trimming pared 3 bases from V and 2 bases from J, leaving 12 bases between. Here the CDR3 reads CASSFSFTHTDTQYF. The CDR3 DNA follows: TGTGCCAGCAGTTTTAGTTTCACCCACACAGATACGCAGTATTTT.

The chain joins TRBV29-1 to TRBJ2-3; TRBD2 agrees at 13 bases. CDR3 length equals 15 residues. Germline V gives CDR1 SQVTM, CDR2 ANQGSEA. The CDR3 nucleotides are TGCAGTGCTAGAGGACTAGCGGGAGGCACAGATACGCAGTATTTT. It is translated as CSARGLAGGTDTQYF.

CDR3 nucleotides: TGTGCCAGCAGTTTCTTCAGAGGGCTAGCAGCTTCCAATGAGCAGTTCTTC. Its protein product is CASSFFRGLAASNEQFF. The V and J genes are TRBV12-3 or TRBV12-4 and TRBJ2-1; TRBD2 might be the D (5 bases). V gave up 3 bases and J gave up 6 bases, with 21 bases separating them. This CDR3 spans 17 amino acids.

This clonotype was seen many times. The rearrangement links TRBV4-3 to TRBJ2-1; no clear D. CDR1 is LGHNA and CDR2 is YSLEER in the germline V gene. Trimming shortened V by 3 bases and J by 2 bases, and 11 bases separated the two germline ends. The CDR3 loop spans 15 amino acids. CDR3 sequence (DNA): TGCGCCAGCAGCCAGACCGACTCAACCTACAATGAGCAGTTCTTC. Translating gives CASSQTDSTYNEQFF.

In this sample, this clonotype turned up a few times. The J gene is TRBJ2-1, the V gene TRBV10-3; no reliable D call. Deletions cut 3 bases from V and 1 base from J, with 7 bases between. CDR1 ENHRY and CDR2 SYGVKD come from the germline V gene. The CDR3 spans 14 residues. CDR3 coding DNA: TGTGCCATCAGTGAAGGCTATTCCTACAATGAGCAGTTCTTC. Protein sequence: CAISEGYSYNEQFF.

This clonotype was counted only a few times. The chain is built from TRBV5-1 and TRBJ2-1; TRBD2 agrees at 7 bases. The CDR3 totals 15 residues. J gave up 3 bases and V 0 bases, and 3 bases lay outside the gene matches. Looked up from germline, CDR1 is SGHRS and CDR2 is YFSETQ. Here the CDR3 DNA reads TGCGCCAGCAGCTTGGATGCGGGAGACTACAATGAGCAGTTCTTC. This codes for CASSLDAGDYNEQFF.

In its sample, this clonotype was seen many times. V gene TRBV20-1 combines with J gene TRBJ2-1, with D perhaps matching TRBD2 (6 bases). The V end lost 6 bases, the J end lost 6 bases, and 15 bases lay between the germline ends. CDR3 length equals 13 residues. Germline loops: CDR1 DFQATT, CDR2 SNEGSKA (reference sequence). CDR3 sequence reads: CSAPGLRGNEQFF. The CDR3, as DNA: TGCAGTGCGCCGGGACTTCGAGGCAATGAGCAGTTCTTC.

This clonotype has a count of ten or more. V and J are TRBV24-1 and TRBJ2-1; TRBD1 is a possible D gene (5 bases). The CDR3 totals 15 residues. CDR1 and CDR2 (germline): KGHDR, SFDVKD. V lost 3 bases and J 1 base, leaving 9 bases between the germline ends. The DNA for the CDR3 is TGTGCCACCAGTGATAGGGGTTATTCCTACAATGAGCAGTTCTTC. Translating it yields CATSDRGYSYNEQFF.

This clonotype occurred a few times. V gene TRBV7-8 combines with J gene TRBJ2-1; no firm D call. The CDR3 contains 15 residues. With 1 base removed from V and 0 bases from J, the gap between germline ends came to 7 bases. Per the germline V gene, CDR1 is SGHVS and CDR2 is FQNEAQ. The CDR3 reads CASSLGPYSYNEQFF. CDR3 in DNA: TGTGCCAGCAGCTTAGGTCCCTACTCCTACAATGAGCAGTTCTTC.